A single sample gave rise to the 3 T cell receptor beta chains below, sequenced in a study of T cell repertoires in cytomegalovirus infection. Each CDR3 protein is one row after TCRdb ran MiXCR on the reads. The sample carries fewer than 550,000 distinct CDR3 sequences, approximately 26% recorded once. Sequenced material: PBMCs. The source is a human donor in good health (CMV status not recorded). Some clones in this sample may be carry-over from other donors' samples.

The V gene is TRBV20-1, the J gene TRBJ2-5, with D uncertain. This CDR3 is 12 amino acids long. V lost 5 bases to trimming and J lost 5 bases, with 12 bases between them. In germline, CDR1 is DFQATT, CDR2 SNEGSKA (reference sequence). CDR3 sequence (DNA): TGCAGTGCTTGGAATGGTTGGGAGACCCAGTACTTC. Protein: CSAWNGWETQYF.

This clonotype came up many times. The chain has TRBV7-2 and TRBJ2-3; weak D call: TRBD1 (8 bases). CDR3 length: 17 amino acids. Trimming pared 3 bases from V and 2 bases from J, leaving 18 bases between. The germline gives CDR1 SGHTA, CDR2 FQGNSA. This CDR3 is CASSFRTGRGFTDTQYF. The CDR3 DNA follows: TGTGCCAGCAGCTTCCGGACAGGGCGGGGGTTCACAGATACGCAGTATTTT.

This clonotype was detected ten times or more. The chain is built from TRBV12-5 and TRBJ1-4; D is unresolved. The V gene's germline CDR1 is LGHNT and CDR2 FRNRAP. V was pared by 0 bases and J by 0 bases, with 8 bases between. The CDR3 has 16 residues. The chain's CDR3 is CASGLVLGATNEKLFF. CDR3 DNA: TGTGCTAGTGGTTTGGTATTAGGCGCAACTAATGAAAAACTGTTTTTT.